This paragraph covers one T cell receptor beta chain sequence. These data originate in a study of blood T cells in healthy people across ages. The authors ran a second PCR of 7 to 11 cycles using a sample-barcoded 5' primer and a J-beta primer mix. MiXCR, applied by TCRdb to the 5' RACE reads, yields one record per CDR3 protein. The sample includes about 970,000 distinct CDR3 sequences, 51% of them seen just once. With 6 bases clipped from V and 5 bases from J, the junction kept 9 bases outside the gene matches. CDR1 and CDR2 (germline): SNHLY, FYNNEI. The CDR3 is 15 residues long. The TCR sequence derives from a woman aged 60-70 years in good health. The chain is built from TRBV2 and TRBJ1-4; TRBD1 matches 7 bases. Sequencing was carried out using blood. The CDR3 nucleotides are TGTGCCAGCAGAACCCGACAGGGCACAAATGAAAAACTGTTTTTT. It translates to CASRTRQGTNEKLFF. The complete variable domain, with remaining parts taken from reference TRBV2 and TRBJ1-4, reads EPEVTQTPSHQVTQMGQEVILRCVPISNHLYFYWYRQILGQKVEFLVSFYNNEISEKSEIFDDQFSVERPDGSNFTLKIRSTKLEDSAMYFCASRTRQGTNEKLFFGSGTQLSVL.